A single sample gave rise to the 26 T cell receptor beta chains below, sequenced in a study of PD-1 blockade in classical Hodgkin lymphoma. Autologous stem cell transplantation was followed by relapse in every patient, and brentuximab vedotin exposure varied. Only in-frame clones appear in the TCRdb table, and some are missing; sequencing was by immunoSEQ multiplex PCR. The table records 60,000 to 75,000 clones, under 95% of them present only once. The material was peripheral blood mononuclear cells (PBMCs), obtained at baseline. Source of these receptors: a human donor with classical Hodgkin lymphoma.

The rearrangement links TRBV4-1 to TRBJ1-5, with D unresolved. The V gene lost 1 base and the J gene lost 5 bases, with 6 bases spanning the gap. CDR3 length: 13 residues. CDR1 and CDR2 from the germline V gene are MGHRA and YSYEKL. The CDR3 reads CASSQGTYQPQHF. DNA for the CDR3: TGCGCCAGCAGCCAAGGGACCTATCAGCCCCAGCATTTT.

Regarding this clone: The junction does not match germline at one end; this may be a read error. This chain uses TRBV7-9 with TRBJ2-3, with a tentative D call TRBD2 (6 bases). Germline V gives CDR1 SEHNR, CDR2 FQNEAQ (reference sequence). This CDR3 region has 15 residues. The CDR3: CASTLIAASTDTQYF. CDR3 nucleotides: TGTGCCAGCACCTTAATAGCGGCAAGCACAGATACGCAGTATTTT. Together with reference TRBV7-9 and TRBJ2-3, the CDR3 gives the full variable domain: DTGVSQNPRHKITKRGQNVTFRCDPISEHNRLYWYRQTLGQGPEFLTYFQNEAQLEKSRLLSDRFSAERPKGSFSTLEIQRTEQGDSAMYLCASTLIAASTDTQYFGPGTRLTVL.

This clone was detected only a few times. The chain carries TRBV28 and TRBJ1-1; the D gene is possibly TRBD1 (5 bases). Trimming took off 5 bases at V and 1 base at J, with 11 bases between the two ends. Germline V gene lookup returns CDR1 MDHEN and CDR2 SYDVKM. The CDR3 runs 14 residues. CDR3 coding DNA: TGTGCCAGCAGTCAGACAGCGGCGAACACTGAAGCTTTCTTT. This codes for CASSQTAANTEAFF. The entire variable domain, with the rest obtained from reference TRBV28 and TRBJ1-1, is as follows: DVKVTQSSRYLVKRTGEKVFLECVQDMDHENMFWYRQDPGLGLRLIYFSYDVKMKEKGDIPEGYSVSREKKERFSLILESASTNQTSMYLCASSQTAANTEAFFGQGTRLTVV.

CDR3 DNA sequence: TGCGCCAGCAGCCGACCCAACCCTTCGGGACTAGGTTTTCAGACCCAGTACTTC. Translating gives CASSRPNPSGLGFQTQYF. The chain joins TRBV5-1 to TRBJ2-5, with TRBD2 identical over 8 bases. This CDR3 region has 18 residues. Germline CDR1 is SGHRS and CDR2 is YFSETQ. V lost 4 bases, J lost 6 bases, and 20 bases stayed unmatched.

The CDR3 is CAISEGLAGLEQYF. As DNA, the CDR3 is TGTGCCATCAGTGAGGGACTAGCGGGACTCGAGCAGTACTTC. The rearrangement uses TRBV10-3 and TRBJ2-7, with 12 bases identical to TRBD2. This CDR3 is built from 14 residues. After removal of 2 bases from V and 6 bases from J, the junction contained 2 bases not matched to a gene. Germline V gene sequence: CDR1 ENHRY, CDR2 SYGVKD.

The rearrangement uses TRBV6-5 and TRBJ2-1, with 7 bases identical to TRBD1. This CDR3 has 14 residues. J lost 2 bases, V lost 8 bases, and 6 bases had no gene match. Germline values: CDR1 MNHEY, CDR2 SVGAGI. CDR3 residues: CASGLRGTYNEQFF. For the CDR3, the DNA is TGTGCCAGCGGGCTCAGGGGGACCTACAATGAGCAGTTCTTC.

V usage is TRBV10-3 and J usage is TRBJ2-1; TRBD2 matches at 9 bases. The CDR3 extends over 15 amino acids. Per germline, CDR1 ENHRY and CDR2 SYGVKD. V gave up 3 bases and J gave up 6 bases; unmatched junction bases: 6. In DNA, the CDR3 is TGTGCCATCAGTGAAGGGCGGGAGGGCCCCAATGAGCAGTTCTTC. It encodes CAISEGREGPNEQFF.

This chain connects TRBV7-9 to TRBJ1-3; TRBD1 agrees at 7 bases. Trimming cost V 5 bases and J 4 bases; bases outside gene matches: 8. The germline CDR1 and CDR2 sequences are SEHNR and FQNEAQ (reference sequence). The length of the CDR3 is 15 residues. DNA of the CDR3: TGTGCCAGCAGCCAGGGGGTGACGCGGGGAAACACCATATATTTT. Translated: CASSQGVTRGNTIYF.

The V gene is TRBV5-1, the J gene TRBJ2-1, with D possibly matching TRBD2 (6 bases). CDR1 is SGHRS, CDR2 YFSETQ, per germline. The V gene lost 4 bases and the J gene lost 4 bases, with 15 bases spanning the gap. The CDR3 has 15 amino acids. The CDR3 sequence is CASSLSGGDYNEQFF. Written as DNA, the CDR3 is TGCGCCAGCAGCCTTAGCGGAGGGGATTACAATGAGCAGTTCTTC. The variable domain in full, completed from reference TRBV5-1 and TRBJ2-1, reads KAGVTQTPRYLIKTRGQQVTLSCSPISGHRSVSWYQQTPGQGLQFLFEYFSETQRNKGNFPGRFSGRQFSNSRSEMNVSTLELGDSALYLCASSLSGGDYNEQFFGPGTRLTVL.

V usage is TRBV6-5 and J usage is TRBJ1-2; the D is unclear. Trimming took off 2 bases at V and 8 bases at J, with 12 bases between the two ends. The germline CDR1 and CDR2 sequences are MNHEY and SVGAGI. The length of the CDR3 is 13 residues. The CDR3 DNA follows: TGTGCCAGCAGTTACCTGAGTGGGGAGGGCTACACCTTC. Its translation is CASSYLSGEGYTF.

The V call is TRBV7-9, the J call TRBJ2-2; D is uncertain. The V and J ends lost 5 bases and 6 bases respectively, with 4 bases between them. The germline CDR1 and CDR2 sequences are SEHNR and FQNEAQ (reference sequence). The CDR3 covers 11 residues. The CDR3 protein is CASSGAGELFF. CDR3 nucleotides: TGTGCCAGCAGCGGAGCCGGGGAGCTGTTTTTT.

V gene TRBV2 combines with J gene TRBJ1-4, with D unresolved. V was pared by 8 bases and J by 4 bases, with 17 bases between. The germline gives CDR1 SNHLY, CDR2 FYNNEI. This CDR3 is 15 amino acids long. The CDR3: CASGWSADSNEKLFF. CDR3 sequence (DNA): TGTGCCAGCGGGTGGTCGGCAGATAGTAATGAAAAACTGTTTTTT.

The V gene is TRBV28, the J gene TRBJ1-6, with D maybe TRBD1 (5 bases). The CDR3 contains 16 residues. Germline values: CDR1 MDHEN, CDR2 SYDVKM. V shed 6 bases and J shed 5 bases, with 17 bases lying between them. The CDR3 sequence is CASRGRPTVDNSPLHF. CDR3 bases: TGTGCCAGCAGGGGACGGCCCACAGTGGATAATTCACCCCTCCACTTT.

V is TRBV27 and J is TRBJ2-1; D perhaps matches TRBD1 (6 bases). The CDR3 loop spans 14 amino acids. Per germline, CDR1 MNHEY and CDR2 SMNVEV (reference sequence). Trimming pared 8 bases from V and 4 bases from J, leaving 15 bases between. Written as DNA, the CDR3 is TGTGCCAGCGGGCTCAGGGGCTTGTACAATGAGCAGTTCTTC. As protein: CASGLRGLYNEQFF.

The chain joins TRBV27 to TRBJ1-5; weak D call: TRBD1 (6 bases). The length of the CDR3 is 17 residues. Germline V lookup: CDR1 MNHEY, CDR2 SMNVEV (reference sequence). The V end lost 2 bases, the J end lost 4 bases, and 18 bases lay between the germline ends. The CDR3 sequence: CASSLGAVGAENQPQHF. Written as DNA, the CDR3 is TGTGCCAGCAGTTTAGGCGCCGTGGGGGCTGAGAATCAGCCCCAGCATTTT.

The CDR3 bases are TGTGCCAGCAGCGAAAAACCCCCCCCGGGAATGTGCACAGATACGCAGTATTTT. Its protein is CASSEKPPPGMCTDTQYF. This sequence joins TRBV21-1 and TRBJ2-3; TRBD2, the table's D call, was not compared with the DNA. TRBV21-1 is tagged as a pseudogene. CDR3 size: 18 residues.

This clone appeared once. The V gene is TRBV2, the J gene TRBJ2-1, with D maybe TRBD2 (6 bases). The CDR3 covers 15 residues. The ends were cut back, 8 bases at V and 2 bases at J, with 16 bases in the middle. Germline CDR1 is SNHLY and CDR2 is FYNNEI. CDR3 sequence (DNA): TGTGCCAGCGGGGGGTCCAGTGGCCCCTACAATGAGCAGTTCTTC. It translates to CASGGSSGPYNEQFF.

This sequence joins TRBV11-2 and TRBJ2-7; a weak D match, TRBD2 (5 bases). Germline lookup yields CDR1 SGHAT and CDR2 FQNNGV. V was cut by 5 bases and J by 5 bases, with 7 bases left in between. The CDR3 loop spans 11 amino acids. Written as DNA, the CDR3 is TGTGCCAGCAGCGAGGGAGACGAGCAGTACTTC. This encodes CASSEGDEQYF. The entire variable domain, with the rest obtained from reference TRBV11-2 and TRBJ2-7, is as follows: EAGVAQSPRYKIIEKRQSVAFWCNPISGHATLYWYQQILGQGPKLLIQFQNNGVVDDSQLPKDRFSAERLKGVDSTLKIQPAKLEDSAVYLCASSEGDEQYFGPGTRLTVT.

This sequence joins TRBV28 and TRBJ1-5; D remains unclear. Trimming removed 6 bases at V and 2 bases at J, with 14 bases between. This CDR3 has 15 amino acids. CDR1 and CDR2 from the germline V gene are MDHEN and SYDVKM. The CDR3 loop reads CASSTKGGGNQPQHF. The DNA of the CDR3 is TGTGCCAGCAGCACCAAGGGCGGGGGCAATCAGCCCCAGCATTTT. The full variable domain, completed using reference TRBV28 and TRBJ1-5, is DVKVTQSSRYLVKRTGEKVFLECVQDMDHENMFWYRQDPGLGLRLIYFSYDVKMKEKGDIPEGYSVSREKKERFSLILESASTNQTSMYLCASSTKGGGNQPQHFGDGTRLSIL.

V and J are TRBV13 and TRBJ1-3, with D hard to call. Trimming pared 3 bases from V and 2 bases from J, leaving 11 bases between. Looked up from germline, CDR1 is PRHDT and CDR2 is FYEKMQ (reference sequence). This CDR3 spans 15 amino acids. The DNA of the CDR3 is TGTGCCAGCAGCTTGGGGTCTGGGACTGGAAACACCATATATTTT. Amino acid sequence: CASSLGSGTGNTIYF.

V and J are TRBV7-8 and TRBJ2-7, with a tentative D call TRBD1 (5 bases). This CDR3 is 13 amino acids long. V lost 4 bases to trimming and J lost 4 bases, with 11 bases between them. CDR1 SGHVS and CDR2 FQNEAQ come from the germline V gene. CDR3 nucleotides: TGTGCCAGCAGCTCGGCTGCAGGGTACGAGCAGTACTTC. Its protein product is CASSSAAGYEQYF.

This clone was seen a handful of times. The genes are TRBV29-1 and TRBJ2-1; D might be TRBD1 or TRBD2, each matching 5 bases. This CDR3 contains 16 residues. V gave up 3 bases and J gave up 3 bases, with 18 bases separating them. Per germline, CDR1 SQVTM and CDR2 ANQGSEA. The CDR3: CSVDSRDQTSYNEQFF. The CDR3 nucleotides are TGCAGCGTTGACTCCCGGGACCAGACGAGCTACAATGAGCAGTTCTTC.

The chain combines TRBV7-7 with TRBJ2-5, with 7 bases identical to TRBD1. Per germline, CDR1 SSHAT and CDR2 FNYEAQ (reference sequence). There are 13 residues in the CDR3. V trimming: 5 bases; J trimming: 6 bases; junction bases outside the gene matches: 6. This CDR3 is CASSTQGKQTQYF. CDR3 nucleotide sequence: TGTGCCAGCAGCACACAGGGGAAGCAGACCCAGTACTTC.

V gene TRBV7-6 combines with J gene TRBJ1-5; D is unclear. This CDR3 spans 17 amino acids. CDR1 and CDR2 from the germline V gene are SGHVS and FNYEAQ. Trimming removed 1 base from V and 0 bases from J, with 13 bases in between. The CDR3 loop is CASSLEAGRNSNQPQHF. The CDR3 DNA sequence: TGTGCCAGCAGCTTAGAGGCGGGCAGGAATAGCAATCAGCCCCAGCATTTT.

This chain connects TRBV5-1 to TRBJ1-1; D remains unclear. Germline V gene lookup returns CDR1 SGHRS and CDR2 YFSETQ. Trimming removed 4 bases from V and 3 bases from J, with 22 bases in between. CDR3 length: 17 amino acids. The CDR3 coding sequence is TGCGCCAGCAGCCTTCCGGATACACGCGGCCGGGACACTGAAGCTTTCTTT. This translates into CASSLPDTRGRDTEAFF.

The chain is built from TRBV5-1 and TRBJ2-7, with D tentatively TRBD2 (5 bases). CDR1 SGHRS and CDR2 YFSETQ come from the germline V gene. V lost 9 bases, J lost 5 bases, and 9 bases lay in between. The CDR3 has 10 amino acids. This chain's CDR3 is CATQRDEQYF. CDR3 bases: TGCGCCACCCAGAGGGACGAGCAGTACTTC.